The 23 T cell receptor beta chains presented below share a single source sample, sequenced in a study of T cell repertoires in cytomegalovirus infection. TCRdb re-called the reads with MiXCR, one entry per CDR3 protein. The table shows around 800,000 distinct CDR3 sequences, with roughly 33% occurring only once. Their specific antigens are unknown. The material sequenced was cultured CD8+ T cells from PBMCs, taken from culture after CMV antigen stimulation. The receptors stem from a human donor in good health (CMV status not recorded). Some clones in this sample may be carry-over from other donors' samples.

This chain uses TRBV27 with TRBJ2-7; possible D gene TRBD1, 7 bases. Germline V gene lookup returns CDR1 MNHEY and CDR2 SMNVEV (reference sequence). V dropped 7 bases and J dropped 2 bases, with 18 bases sitting between them. This CDR3 is 15 amino acids long. The CDR3 DNA sequence: TGTGCCAGCACCCCCACGGAGGGGACAGCCTACGAGCAGTACTTC. Residues: CASTPTEGTAYEQYF.

V is TRBV14 and J is TRBJ1-1; a possible D gene is TRBD1 (6 bases). This CDR3 has 17 amino acids. Germline lookup yields CDR1 SGHDN and CDR2 FVKESK. Trimming pared 6 bases from V and 6 bases from J, leaving 26 bases between. Here the CDR3 reads CASRNTDSGDEGPEAFF. CDR3 in DNA: TGTGCCAGCAGGAACACGGACTCAGGGGATGAGGGTCCTGAAGCTTTCTTT.

The gene calls are TRBV7-6 and TRBJ1-5, with D unresolved. Germline V CDR1 and CDR2: SGHVS, FNYEAQ. Trimming removed 3 bases from V and 7 bases from J, with 7 bases in between. The CDR3 is 12 amino acids. The CDR3 loop is CASSFGEQPQHF. The CDR3 DNA is TGTGCCAGCAGCTTCGGCGAACAGCCCCAGCATTTT.

J is TRBJ1-1 and V is TRBV6-6, with D perhaps matching TRBD1 (5 bases). Trimming took off 7 bases at V and 1 base at J, with 13 bases between the two ends. Germline CDR1 is MNHNY and CDR2 is SVGAGI (reference sequence). This CDR3 has 14 amino acids. CDR3 DNA: TGTGCCAGCATTTTCCAAGGGGCGAACACTGAAGCTTTCTTT. Protein sequence: CASIFQGANTEAFF.

V is TRBV6-1 and J is TRBJ2-2; D possibly corresponds to TRBD1 (6 bases). Germline assignment: CDR1 MNHNS and CDR2 SASEGT. V lost 2 bases and J lost 2, with 15 bases in between. CDR3 length: 17 residues. The CDR3 protein is CASSEWGPWQNTGELFF. CDR3 nucleotides: TGTGCCAGCAGTGAATGGGGGCCATGGCAAAACACCGGGGAGCTGTTTTTT.

The chain joins TRBV6-6 to TRBJ1-1; D may be TRBD1 (6 bases). Trimming stripped 2 bases from V and 6 bases from J, with 19 bases between. This CDR3 has 16 residues. Germline V gene data show CDR1 as MNHNY and CDR2 as SVGAGI (reference sequence). As DNA, the CDR3 is TGTGCCAGCAGTTACCCCCCCTTGGGACGGACAGCTGAAGCTTTCTTT. As protein: CASSYPPLGRTAEAFF.

This clonotype has only one observation. The junction departs from the called germline gene at one end, perhaps through a read error. The chain combines TRBV7-7 with TRBJ2-2; 12 bases are a match to TRBD2. CDR1 is SSHAT and CDR2 is FNYEAQ in the germline V gene (reference sequence). The length of the CDR3 is 18 residues. The CDR3 nucleotides read TGTGCTAGCAGCCCATTCGGACTAGCGGGGACGAACACCGGGGAGCTGTTTTTT. Its protein is CASSPFGLAGTNTGELFF.

V gene TRBV9 combines with J gene TRBJ2-1; 8 bases match TRBD2. Germline V gene sequence: CDR1 SGDLS, CDR2 YYNGEE. The CDR3 is 18 residues long. The V gene end was trimmed by 0 bases and the J gene end by 0 bases; junction bases not matched to a gene: 8. The CDR3 reads CASSVGSGVMSSYNEQFF. The CDR3 DNA reads TGTGCCAGCAGCGTAGGTAGCGGGGTCATGAGCTCCTACAATGAGCAGTTCTTC. The full variable domain, rest sourced from reference TRBV9 and TRBJ2-1, is DSGVTQTPKHLITATGQRVTLRCSPRSGDLSVYWYQQSLDQGLQFLIQYYNGEERAKGNILERFSAQQFPDLHSELNLSSLELGDSALYFCASSVGSGVMSSYNEQFFGPGTRLTVL.

This clonotype was counted only a few times. V gene TRBV20-1 combines with J gene TRBJ1-1; no reliable D call. Germline V lookup: CDR1 DFQATT, CDR2 SNEGSKA (reference sequence). Trimming took 4 bases from V and 4 from J, leaving 13 bases between them. The CDR3 is made up of 13 amino acids. The CDR3 sequence is CSANVGKVTEAFF. The CDR3 DNA sequence: TGCAGTGCTAATGTGGGGAAGGTCACTGAAGCTTTCTTT.

Turning to this clonotype: A much larger clone lies a single base off, so this may be a read error. This sequence joins TRBV7-6 and TRBJ2-2, with D possibly matching TRBD1 (6 bases). Germline V CDR1 and CDR2: SGHVS, FNYEAQ. CDR3 length: 19 residues. V lost 10 bases, J lost 0 bases, and 27 bases lay in between. In DNA, the CDR3 is TGTGCCACCCTCGGGTTTGGGCAGGGGATGGCCTCGAACACCGGGGAGCTGTTTTTT. Translation: CATLGFGQGMASNTGELFF.

V usage is TRBV28 and J usage is TRBJ2-3; possible D gene TRBD2, 6 bases. The CDR3 consists of 16 residues. Trimming removed 6 bases from V and 11 bases from J, with 27 bases in between. Looked up from germline, CDR1 is MDHEN and CDR2 is SYDVKM. CDR3 coding DNA: TGTGCCAGCAGCCCGCTCCTCATGGGGGAGGTATGGGGGCAGTATTTT. Translating gives CASSPLLMGEVWGQYF.

The chain uses TRBV6-2 or TRBV6-3 and TRBJ1-5; no definite D call. The germline V gene encodes CDR1 MNHEY and CDR2 SVGEGT. The ends were cut back, 5 bases at V and 1 base at J, with 15 bases in the middle. The CDR3 consists of 16 residues. The CDR3 sequence: CASSPGGPVSNQPQHF. CDR3 DNA sequence: TGTGCCAGCAGTCCAGGTGGTCCGGTGAGCAATCAGCCCCAGCATTTT.

The V gene is TRBV6-2 or TRBV6-3, the J gene TRBJ1-1, with 7 bases matching TRBD1. The CDR3 length is 15 residues. Trimming cost V 4 bases and J 3 bases; bases outside gene matches: 8. Germline V gene data show CDR1 as MNHEY and CDR2 as SVGEGT. CDR3 residues: CASSSLTGWDTEAFF. The CDR3 bases are TGTGCCAGCAGTTCCCTGACAGGGTGGGACACTGAAGCTTTCTTT.

CDR3 region: CASRLWTVNTEAFF. DNA of the CDR3: TGTGCCAGCAGATTATGGACAGTCAACACTGAAGCTTTCTTT. This sequence joins TRBV6-6 and TRBJ1-1; D is possibly TRBD1 (6 bases). V lost 6 bases and J 2 bases, leaving 13 bases between the germline ends. This CDR3 comprises 14 residues. Germline CDR1 and CDR2: MNHNY and SVGAGI (reference sequence).

The chain carries TRBV14 and TRBJ1-2; D remains ambiguous. V dropped 4 bases and J dropped 8 bases, with 14 bases sitting between them. This CDR3 is built from 13 residues. Per the germline V gene, CDR1 is SGHDN and CDR2 is FVKESK. CDR3 in DNA: TGTGCCAGCAGCCTTAGTTTTCTATTGGGCTACACCTTC. Residues: CASSLSFLLGYTF.

The V call is TRBV5-1, the J call TRBJ2-5, with 8 bases identical to TRBD1. The CDR3 has 15 residues. The V segment lost 4 bases and the J segment 5 bases; nucleotides outside the gene matches: 10. The germline gives CDR1 SGHRS, CDR2 YFSETQ. The DNA of the CDR3 is TGCGCCAGCAGCCATCGGGACAGGCTGCCCGAGACCCAGTACTTC. Its protein product is CASSHRDRLPETQYF.

This clonotype was recorded a few times. The chain recombines TRBV6-1 with TRBJ2-7; D unclear. CDR1 MNHNS and CDR2 SASEGT come from the germline V gene. The CDR3 contains 9 residues. V was shortened by 9 bases and J by 3 bases, with 3 bases between the two germline ends. This CDR3 is CASGYEQYV. As DNA, the CDR3 is TGTGCCAGTGGCTACGAGCAGTACGTC.

This chain joins TRBV23-1 and TRBJ2-7, with TRBD1 matching over 9 bases. TRBV23-1 has ORF status, its function being uncertain. The CDR3 spans 18 residues. With V trimmed by 4 bases and J by 1 base, 14 bases remained unmatched. This chain's CDR3 is CASSPVVWTGVSSYEQYF. CDR3 coding DNA: TGCGCCAGCAGTCCGGTGGTTTGGACAGGGGTTTCTTCCTACGAGCAGTACTTC.

This clonotype has just one count. The chain employs TRBV2 and TRBJ1-2; D unclear. This CDR3 has 11 amino acids. From germline, CDR1 is SNHLY and CDR2 FYNNEI. CDR3 residues: CDWQASYGYTF. The CDR3 nucleotides are TGTGACTGGCAGGCGTCCTATGGCTACACCTTC.

The chain couples TRBV19 to TRBJ2-1; 13 positions agree with TRBD2. The CDR3 totals 15 residues. Germline assignment: CDR1 LNHDA and CDR2 SQIVND (reference sequence). V shed 5 bases and J 9 bases; nucleotides not matched to a gene: 7. The CDR3: CASSAGLAGFSEQFF. CDR3 nucleotides: TGTGCCAGTAGTGCGGGACTAGCGGGGTTCAGTGAGCAGTTCTTC.

The J gene is TRBJ1-1, the V gene TRBV4-1; D gene uncertain. CDR1 is MGHRA and CDR2 is YSYEKL in the germline V gene. The CDR3 is 15 residues long. Trimming took 0 bases from V and 11 from J, leaving 19 bases between them. The CDR3 bases are TGCGCCAGCAGCCAAGACGCGGGTCAGCGCCTTAGGGCTTTCTTT. Amino acids: CASSQDAGQRLRAFF.

This clonotype occurred many times. The chain links TRBV7-2 to TRBJ2-7; 12 positions match TRBD2. CDR1 and CDR2 from the germline V gene are SGHTA and FQGNSA. Germline trimming cut 1 base from V and 1 base from J; bases unmatched to any gene: 2. This CDR3 is built from 16 residues. The CDR3 here is CASSLGTSGVSYEQYV. The CDR3 region has the DNA TGTGCCAGCAGCTTAGGGACTAGCGGGGTTTCCTACGAGCAGTACGTC.

The V and J genes are TRBV5-4 and TRBJ1-2, with D perhaps matching TRBD1 (6 bases). The germline gives CDR1 SGHNT, CDR2 YYREEE (reference sequence). Trimming left V 1 base short and J 8 bases short, with 12 bases between. CDR3 length equals 13 residues. Here the CDR3 reads CASSLSPGVGYTF. The DNA for the CDR3 is TGTGCCAGCAGCTTGTCCCCAGGGGTGGGCTACACCTTC.